The 2 T cell receptor beta chains listed next were all sequenced from one sample in a study of cytomegalovirus exposure and HLA in healthy donors (dated by TCRdb to the late 2010s). The library was made by the immunoSEQ multiplex PCR assay. A mixture of 60 forward primers for TCR Vbeta segments and 13 reverse primers for TCR Jbeta segments was used in the multiplex PCR. TCRdb obtained this table from immuneACCESS and retained in-frame rearrangements with V and J assigned. These tables miss some clones; where compared with another copy, unresolved V genes account for less than half of the shortfall, and the remainder is unexplained. The sample table contains about 130,000 clones; only one count was recorded for approximately 80% of them. The ten largest account for 2% to 2.5% of the sample. The source material was PBMCs. These receptors were taken from a man aged 25-40 years in good health and CMV-seronegative.

The chain carries TRBV4-1 and TRBJ2-5; 16 nucleotides align to TRBD2. Germline CDR1 and CDR2: MGHRA and YSYEKL. V lost 5 bases, J lost 4 bases, and 7 bases stayed unmatched. This CDR3 contains 17 residues. This chain's CDR3 is CASSFGTSGRALETQYF. Here the CDR3 DNA reads TGCGCCAGCAGCTTCGGGACTAGCGGGAGGGCCTTAGAGACCCAGTACTTC.

The CDR3 region is CASSSQQGASTEAFF. The CDR3 nucleotides read TGTGCCAGCAGTTCCCAACAGGGGGCGAGTACTGAAGCTTTCTTT. The gene calls are TRBV6-5 and TRBJ1-1, with TRBD1 matching 9 bases. Germline CDR1 and CDR2: MNHEY and SVGAGI. This CDR3 region has 15 residues. J gave up 5 bases and V 4 bases, and 8 bases lay outside the gene matches.